The T cell receptor (beta chain) under discussion was sequenced for a study of T cells in women clearing cervical HPV infection. Per the germline V gene, CDR1 is WSHSY and CDR2 is SAAADI. This CDR3 has 12 residues. Trimming pared 0 bases from V and 9 bases from J, leaving 6 bases between. With regard to this clone: Read data end 3 residues before the CDR3 end; the end is taken from the germline J gene.

Sequencing used immunoSEQ multiplex PCR; TCRdb keeps in-frame clones, though not all of them. Its listing shows tens of thousands of clones. Material: blood buffy coat. The J gene is TRBJ2-1, the V gene TRBV10-2, with a possible D match to TRBD2 (5 bases). The TCR comes from a woman aged 18 to 75 with a cervical HPV16 infection that either progressed to CIN3+ or cleared (not recorded which). Partial CDR3 DNA: TGCGCCAGCAGTGAGTCAGAGGGTGAG. This codes for CASSESEGE. The whole CDR3 sequence reads CASSESEGEQFF.